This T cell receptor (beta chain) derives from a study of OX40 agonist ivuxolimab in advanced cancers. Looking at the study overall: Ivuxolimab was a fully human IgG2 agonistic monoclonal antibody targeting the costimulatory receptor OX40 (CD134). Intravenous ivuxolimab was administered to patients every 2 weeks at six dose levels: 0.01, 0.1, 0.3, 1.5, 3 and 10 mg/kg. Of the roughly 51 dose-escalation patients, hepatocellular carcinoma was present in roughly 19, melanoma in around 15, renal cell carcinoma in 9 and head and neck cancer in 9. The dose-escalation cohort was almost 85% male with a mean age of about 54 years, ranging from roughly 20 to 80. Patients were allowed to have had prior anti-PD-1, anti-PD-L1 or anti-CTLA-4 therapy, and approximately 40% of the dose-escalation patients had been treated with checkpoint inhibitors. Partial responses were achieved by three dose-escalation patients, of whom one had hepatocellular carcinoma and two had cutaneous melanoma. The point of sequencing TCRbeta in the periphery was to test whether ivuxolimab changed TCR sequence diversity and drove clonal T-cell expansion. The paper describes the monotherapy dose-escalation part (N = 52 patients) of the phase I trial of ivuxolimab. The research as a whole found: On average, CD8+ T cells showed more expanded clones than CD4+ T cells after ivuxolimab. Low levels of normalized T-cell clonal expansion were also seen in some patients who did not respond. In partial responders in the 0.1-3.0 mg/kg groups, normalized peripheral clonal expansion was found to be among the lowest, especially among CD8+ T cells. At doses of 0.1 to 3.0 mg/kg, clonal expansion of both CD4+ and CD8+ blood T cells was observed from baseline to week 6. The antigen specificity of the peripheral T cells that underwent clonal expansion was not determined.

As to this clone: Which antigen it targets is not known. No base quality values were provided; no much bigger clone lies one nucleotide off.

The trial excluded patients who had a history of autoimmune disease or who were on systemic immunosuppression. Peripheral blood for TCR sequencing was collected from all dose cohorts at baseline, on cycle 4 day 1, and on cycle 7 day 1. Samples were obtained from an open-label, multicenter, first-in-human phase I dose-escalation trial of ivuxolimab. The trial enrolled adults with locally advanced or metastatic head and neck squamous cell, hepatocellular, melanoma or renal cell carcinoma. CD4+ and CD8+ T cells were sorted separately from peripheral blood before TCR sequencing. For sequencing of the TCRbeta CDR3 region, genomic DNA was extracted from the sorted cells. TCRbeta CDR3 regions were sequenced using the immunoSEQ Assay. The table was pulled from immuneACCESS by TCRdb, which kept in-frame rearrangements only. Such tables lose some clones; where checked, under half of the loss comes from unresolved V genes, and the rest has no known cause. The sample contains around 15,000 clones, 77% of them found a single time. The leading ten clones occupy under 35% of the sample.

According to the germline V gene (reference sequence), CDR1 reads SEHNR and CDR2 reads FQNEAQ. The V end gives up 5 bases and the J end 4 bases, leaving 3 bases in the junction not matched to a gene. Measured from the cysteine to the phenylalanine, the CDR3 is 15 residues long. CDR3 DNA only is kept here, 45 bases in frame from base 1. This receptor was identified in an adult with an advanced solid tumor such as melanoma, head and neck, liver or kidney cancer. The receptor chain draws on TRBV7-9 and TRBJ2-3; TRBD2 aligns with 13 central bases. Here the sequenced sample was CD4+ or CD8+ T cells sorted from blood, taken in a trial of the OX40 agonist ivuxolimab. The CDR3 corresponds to CASSLLAGGPDTQYF. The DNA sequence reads TGTGCCAGCAGCCTACTAGCGGGAGGGCCAGATACGCAGTATTTT.